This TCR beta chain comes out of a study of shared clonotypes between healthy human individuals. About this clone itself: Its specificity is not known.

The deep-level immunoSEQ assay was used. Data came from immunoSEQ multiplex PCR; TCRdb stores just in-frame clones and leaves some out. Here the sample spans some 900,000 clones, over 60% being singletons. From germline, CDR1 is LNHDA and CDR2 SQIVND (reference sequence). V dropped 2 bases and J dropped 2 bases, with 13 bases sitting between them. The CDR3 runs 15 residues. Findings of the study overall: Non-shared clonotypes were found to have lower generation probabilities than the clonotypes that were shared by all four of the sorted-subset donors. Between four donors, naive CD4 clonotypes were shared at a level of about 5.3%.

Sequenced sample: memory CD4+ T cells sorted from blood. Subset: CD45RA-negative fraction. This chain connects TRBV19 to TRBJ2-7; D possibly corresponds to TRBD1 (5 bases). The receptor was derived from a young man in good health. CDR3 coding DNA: TGTGCCAGTAGTATAACAGGTGACAGTACCTACGAGCAGTACTTC. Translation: CASSITGDSTYEQYF.